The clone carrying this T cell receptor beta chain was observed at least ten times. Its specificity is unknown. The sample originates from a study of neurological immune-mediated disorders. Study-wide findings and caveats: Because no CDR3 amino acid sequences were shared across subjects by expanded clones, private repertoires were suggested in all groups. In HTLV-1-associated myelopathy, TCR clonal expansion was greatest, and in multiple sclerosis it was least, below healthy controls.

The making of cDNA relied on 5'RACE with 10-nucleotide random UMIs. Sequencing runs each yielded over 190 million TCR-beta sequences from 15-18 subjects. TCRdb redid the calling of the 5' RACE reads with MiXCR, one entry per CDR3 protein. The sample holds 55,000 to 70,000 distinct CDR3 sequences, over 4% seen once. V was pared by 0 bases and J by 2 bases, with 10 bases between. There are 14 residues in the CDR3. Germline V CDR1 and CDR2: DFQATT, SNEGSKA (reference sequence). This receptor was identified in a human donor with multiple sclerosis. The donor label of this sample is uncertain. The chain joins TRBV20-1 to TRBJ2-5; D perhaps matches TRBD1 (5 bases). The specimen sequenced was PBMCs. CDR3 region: CSARDRRGQETQYF. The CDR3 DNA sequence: TGCAGTGCTAGAGATCGAAGGGGTCAAGAGACCCAGTACTTC.